This TCR beta chain originates from a study of response to subunit inactivated influenza vaccine. CDR1 and CDR2 (germline): MNHEY, SMNVEV (reference sequence). V lost 9 bases to trimming and J lost 5 bases, with 28 bases between them. The CDR3 is made up of 17 amino acids. TCRdb re-called the RT-PCR reads through MiXCR, storing one row per CDR3 protein. The table lists 490,000 or so distinct CDR3 sequences, approximately 7.1% of them singletons, with about an eighth in the top ten. The chain uses TRBV27 and TRBJ2-5; tentatively, D is TRBD2 (5 bases). This sequence was found in a man between 45 and 75 years old who received an inactivated influenza vaccine. This material consisted of PBMCs from blood, taken roughly 24 months after vaccination. The CDR3 bases are TGTGCCAGTCGAACCGATTACATCTTCGGAGGAGGCGAGACCCAGTACTTC. It encodes CASRTDYIFGGGETQYF.